One sample yielded the 26 T cell receptor beta chains listed below, sequenced in a study of CD8+CD57+ T cells in acquired aplastic anemia. Profiling that covered TCR beta VDJ and CDR3 relied on genomic DNA as its template. TCRdb processed the reads anew with MiXCR; each CDR3 protein has one entry. The data contain some 150,000 distinct CDR3 sequences, 70% to 80% of them singletons. CD8+CD57+ cell expansion had been shown by flow cytometry in patients chosen for sequencing. The sequencing sample was made of sorted CD4+, CD8+, or CD8+CD57+ T cells (not recorded which) from PBMCs. Receptors originate from a human donor with aplastic anemia.

The chain couples TRBV20-1 to TRBJ2-1; TRBD2 agrees at 10 bases. CDR1 and CDR2 (germline): DFQATT, SNEGSKA (reference sequence). This CDR3 has 14 amino acids. Trimming removed 6 bases from V and 7 bases from J; junction bases left unmatched: 9. The CDR3: CSAPHSGRRNEQFF. CDR3 nucleotides: TGCAGTGCCCCTCATAGCGGGAGGAGGAATGAGCAGTTCTTC.

The chain links TRBV20-1 to TRBJ1-6; D is unresolved. CDR1 and CDR2 (germline): DFQATT, SNEGSKA (reference sequence). CDR3 size: 12 residues. V lost 0 bases, J lost 8 bases, and 5 bases lay in between. The CDR3 sequence: CSARDPYSPLHF. The CDR3 nucleotides read TGCAGTGCTAGAGACCCATATTCACCCCTCCACTTT.

V and J are TRBV14 and TRBJ2-1; TRBD2 matches at 9 bases. This CDR3 is built from 20 residues. Looked up from germline, CDR1 is SGHDN and CDR2 is FVKESK. V gave up 0 bases and J gave up 4 bases; unmatched junction bases: 16. CDR3 in DNA: TGTGCCAGCAGCCAAGAATCATGGACTAGTGGCGGGGGGGAATACAATGAGCAGTTCTTC. Residues: CASSQESWTSGGGEYNEQFF.

The chain is built from TRBV29-1 and TRBJ1-3; D is unclear. The CDR3 has 13 amino acids. In germline, CDR1 is SQVTM, CDR2 ANQGSEA. Trimming left V 5 bases short and J 4 bases short, with 12 bases between. The CDR3 nucleotides are TGCAGCGTTCGGGTCAGCTCGGGAAACACCATATATTTT. This sequence encodes CSVRVSSGNTIYF. The full variable domain, rest sourced from reference TRBV29-1 and TRBJ1-3, is SAVISQKPSRDICQRGTSLTIQCQVDSQVTMMFWYRQQPGQSLTLIATANQGSEATYESGFVIDKFPISRPNLTFSTLTVSNMSPEDSSIYLCSVRVSSGNTIYFGEGSWLTVV.

The chain employs TRBV20-1 and TRBJ1-6, with D tentatively TRBD1 (5 bases). The CDR3 is made up of 15 amino acids. The ends were cut back, 5 bases at V and 7 bases at J, with 18 bases in the middle. CDR1 DFQATT and CDR2 SNEGSKA come from the germline V gene (reference sequence). CDR3 bases: TGCAGTGCTCCCCGGGGTGGGGGGGGGAATTCACCCCTCCACTTT. Its protein product is CSAPRGGGGNSPLHF.

This sequence joins TRBV20-1 and TRBJ2-7; D perhaps matches TRBD1 (5 bases). The CDR3 loop spans 13 amino acids. CDR1 and CDR2 from the germline V gene are DFQATT and SNEGSKA (reference sequence). Trimming pared 5 bases from V and 3 bases from J, leaving 14 bases between. The CDR3 sequence is CSAVGADHYEQYF. CDR3 bases: TGCAGTGCTGTTGGGGCAGATCACTACGAGCAGTACTTC.

In its sample, this clonotype was seen many times. V usage is TRBV9 and J usage is TRBJ1-2, with D unresolved. Trimming shortened V by 2 bases and J by 3 bases, and 8 bases separated the two germline ends. From germline, CDR1 is SGDLS and CDR2 YYNGEE. This CDR3 has 13 amino acids. The CDR3 DNA reads as TGTGCCAGCAGCGTCGCAGATTACTATGGCTACACCTTC. Amino acid sequence: CASSVADYYGYTF.

The chain recombines TRBV20-1 with TRBJ1-6; D is perhaps TRBD1 (5 bases). V was trimmed by 2 bases and J by 7 bases, leaving 15 bases between them. CDR1 DFQATT and CDR2 SNEGSKA come from the germline V gene (reference sequence). The CDR3 totals 15 residues. The CDR3 protein is CSARQGSGWNSPLHF. The CDR3 DNA is TGCAGTGCTAGACAGGGATCGGGGTGGAATTCACCCCTCCACTTT.

The rearrangement links TRBV7-2 to TRBJ2-7; 8 bases match TRBD1. The germline gives CDR1 SGHTA, CDR2 FQGNSA. Unmatched junction bases numbered 11, after V lost 4 bases and J lost 3 bases. This CDR3 contains 16 residues. Written as DNA, the CDR3 is TGTGCCAGCAGCTCCTTCAATCAGGGGGCATTCTACGAGCAGTACTTC. Protein product: CASSSFNQGAFYEQYF. Using reference TRBV7-2 and TRBJ2-7 for the parts outside the CDR3, the full variable domain is GAGVSQSPSNKVTEKGKDVELRCDPISGHTALYWYRQSLGQGLEFLIYFQGNSAPDKSGLPSDRFSAERTGGSVSTLTIQRTQQEDSAVYLCASSSFNQGAFYEQYFGPGTRLTVT.

The chain joins TRBV10-1 to TRBJ1-5; 8 nucleotides agree with TRBD1. Germline V lookup: CDR1 WNHNN, CDR2 SYGVQD (reference sequence). This CDR3 contains 15 residues. V was clipped by 4 bases and J by 6 bases; unmatched bases: 8. This chain's CDR3 is CASSGRQGPCQPQHF. CDR3 sequence (DNA): TGCGCCAGCAGTGGACGACAGGGGCCGTGTCAGCCCCAGCATTTT.

There are many counts of this clonotype. The chain carries TRBV20-1 and TRBJ2-1; D is unresolved. The V end was cut by 5 bases, the J end by 5 bases, with 13 bases between. The CDR3 spans 13 residues. Germline loops: CDR1 DFQATT, CDR2 SNEGSKA (reference sequence). CDR3 protein: CSADLNFDNEQFF. As DNA, the CDR3 is TGCAGTGCTGACCTTAACTTTGACAATGAGCAGTTCTTC.

V is TRBV7-6 and J is TRBJ2-1, with 9 bases that match TRBD2. V lost 4 bases, J lost 7 bases, and 8 bases stayed unmatched. The CDR3 spans 15 residues. CDR1 is SGHVS and CDR2 is FNYEAQ in the germline V gene. The CDR3 coding sequence is TGTGCCAGCAGCTATAATAGCGGGAGAGGGAATGAGCAGTTCTTC. It specifies CASSYNSGRGNEQFF.

The rearrangement uses TRBV20-1 and TRBJ2-1; 14 bases are shared with TRBD2. Germline lookup yields CDR1 DFQATT and CDR2 SNEGSKA (reference sequence). After removal of 6 bases from V and 8 bases from J, the junction contained 9 bases not matched to a gene. This CDR3 has 15 amino acids. The CDR3 DNA sequence: TGCAGTGCCGATGGGACTAGCGGGAGTTTGGATGAGCAGTTCTTC. Amino acids: CSADGTSGSLDEQFF.

The J gene is TRBJ1-5, the V gene TRBV5-1; TRBD1 is a possible D gene (5 bases). V was shortened by 2 bases and J by 6 bases, with 9 bases between the two germline ends. Germline V gene sequence: CDR1 SGHRS, CDR2 YFSETQ. The CDR3 is 13 residues long. CDR3 region: CASSLGVGQPQHF. CDR3 sequence (DNA): TGCGCCAGCAGCTTAGGGGTTGGTCAGCCCCAGCATTTT.

This chain uses TRBV7-2 with TRBJ2-1, with 8 positions matching TRBD2. Losses at the gene ends were 2 bases for V and 1 base for J; bases not matched to a gene: 13. Per germline, CDR1 SGHTA and CDR2 FQGNSA. This CDR3 comprises 19 residues. CDR3 nucleotide sequence: TGTGCCAGCAGCTTATTAGCGGGGCCAGGGAGGGGGTCCTACAATGAGCAGTTCTTC. It specifies CASSLLAGPGRGSYNEQFF.

V usage is TRBV20-1 and J usage is TRBJ1-5; TRBD1 might be the D (5 bases). Trimming removed 6 bases at V and 3 bases at J, with 15 bases between. Germline CDR1 reads DFQATT; CDR2 reads SNEGSKA (reference sequence). The CDR3 runs 14 residues. The CDR3 is CSAATMGDNQPQHF. CDR3 bases: TGCAGTGCCGCCACAATGGGGGACAATCAGCCCCAGCATTTT.

Points on this clonotype: The junction departs from the called germline gene at one end, perhaps through a read error. The chain carries TRBV7-7 and TRBJ2-7; possibly TRBD1 for D (6 bases). The germline V gene has CDR1 SSHAT and CDR2 FNYEAQ (reference sequence). The CDR3 consists of 15 residues. The CDR3 spells CASSLSGASTYEQYF. CDR3 nucleotides: TGTGCTAGCAGCTTGTCAGGGGCCTCTACCTACGAGCAGTACTTC.

The gene calls are TRBV6-4 and TRBJ2-1; D unclear. V was trimmed by 3 bases and J by 5 bases, leaving 8 bases between them. Looked up from germline, CDR1 is MRHNA and CDR2 is SNTAGT. The CDR3 totals 13 residues. CDR3 amino acids: CASSEVDNNEQFF. DNA of the CDR3: TGTGCCAGCAGTGAGGTGGATAACAATGAGCAGTTCTTC.

The chain carries TRBV9 and TRBJ1-2; TRBD1 is a possible D gene (5 bases). The germline V gene encodes CDR1 SGDLS and CDR2 YYNGEE. CDR3 length: 15 amino acids. V lost 0 bases and J lost 4, with 13 bases in between. The CDR3 nucleotides read TGTGCCAGCAGCGTAGCCGGGACCTCCATCTATGGCTACACCTTC. It encodes CASSVAGTSIYGYTF.

This clonotype was counted only a few times. This chain uses TRBV2 with TRBJ2-1, with 9 bases identical to TRBD2. The trim removed 4 bases at V and 4 bases at J, leaving 5 bases unmatched. The CDR3 spans 15 residues. From germline, CDR1 is SNHLY and CDR2 FYNNEI. The DNA for the CDR3 is TGTGCCAGCAGTGGCATGACTAGCGGTTACAATGAGCAGTTCTTC. Translation gives CASSGMTSGYNEQFF.

The CDR3 sequence: CASTDQVYQPQHF. As DNA, the CDR3 is TGTGCCAGTACCGATCAAGTTTATCAGCCCCAGCATTTT. This chain links TRBV19 with TRBJ1-5; D not resolved. V was pared by 7 bases and J by 5 bases, with 12 bases between. The CDR3 totals 13 residues. Germline CDR1 is LNHDA and CDR2 is SQIVND (reference sequence).

The rearrangement links TRBV7-2 to TRBJ1-5; D is unresolved. The V and J ends lost 6 bases and 4 bases respectively, with 16 bases between them. The CDR3 length is 15 residues. Germline V CDR1 and CDR2: SGHTA, FQGNSA. The CDR3 bases are TGTGCCAGCAGTCAAACCACGGGTTGGAATCAGCCCCAGCATTTT. It specifies CASSQTTGWNQPQHF.

V usage is TRBV7-2 and J usage is TRBJ1-1, with 11 positions matching TRBD1. V was clipped by 6 bases and J by 5 bases; unmatched bases: 5. The germline V gene encodes CDR1 SGHTA and CDR2 FQGNSA. The CDR3 runs to 14 residues. CDR3 protein: CASSAGQGETEAFF. Written as DNA, the CDR3 is TGTGCCAGCAGTGCGGGACAGGGGGAGACTGAAGCTTTCTTT.

The genes are TRBV10-2 and TRBJ2-1; D is unclear. Germline V gene data show CDR1 as WSHSY and CDR2 as SAAADI. Trimming shortened V by 4 bases and J by 9 bases, and 4 bases separated the two germline ends. The CDR3 extends over 10 amino acids. CDR3 sequence reads: CASSASEQFF. CDR3 nucleotide sequence: TGCGCCAGCAGTGCGAGTGAGCAGTTCTTC.

In the case of this clonotype: An end of the junction does not agree with germline; a read error may underlie this. The chain links TRBV7-2 to TRBJ2-7; 10 bases are shared with TRBD1. Germline V lookup: CDR1 SGHTA, CDR2 FQGNSA. The CDR3 runs to 15 residues. CDR3 amino acids: CPSSSGQGLYYEQYF. Here the CDR3 DNA reads TGTCCCAGCAGCTCGGGACAGGGGCTATACTACGAGCAGTACTTC. Together with reference TRBV7-2 and TRBJ2-7, the CDR3 gives the full variable domain: GAGVSQSPSNKVTEKGKDVELRCDPISGHTALYWYRQSLGQGLEFLIYFQGNSAPDKSGLPSDRFSAERTGGSVSTLTIQRTQQEDSAVYLCPSSSGQGLYYEQYFGPGTRLTVT.

This chain links TRBV7-2 with TRBJ2-1, with 9 nucleotides matching TRBD1. In germline, CDR1 is SGHTA, CDR2 FQGNSA. There are 15 residues in the CDR3. V lost 7 bases and J lost 6; bases outside the gene matches: 10. CDR3 in DNA: TGTGCCAGCAACCTAATGGGACAGGGCGCCAATGAGCAGTTCTTC. Translated, it gives CASNLMGQGANEQFF.